This TCR beta chain was recorded in a study of human T cells and chemical hapten exposure. Study in general: Yields of TCR per sample differed, chiefly owing to small differences in pooled library volume.

Unique molecular identifiers were affixed to discrete cDNA molecules within the library. Authors' processing steps: Sample-level TCR yields exhibited a median of around 90,000, with a range of roughly 20,000 to 750,000. TCRdb reprocessed the 5' RACE reads with MiXCR, giving one entry per CDR3 protein. TCRdb's processing, not the authors' own work, is the source of the V and J calls. The sample consists of under 150,000 distinct CDR3 sequences, roughly 18% of them appearing once. General study findings and limits: DPC sensitization left the count of TCRs above 1 in 1000 unchanged.

The CDR3 is 15 residues long. Germline V gives CDR1 SGHTA, CDR2 FQGTGA. V was pared by 5 bases and J by 7 bases, with 8 bases of the junction left unmatched. Remarks on this clonotype: Its target is unknown.

The template was total RNA from unfractionated whole blood. The receptor's source is a human donor in good health. The rearrangement uses TRBV7-3 and TRBJ2-3; 11 bases match TRBD1. The CDR3 bases are TGTGCCAGCAGCCCCAGGGACAGGGGGACCAATACGCAGTATTTT. Translating it yields CASSPRDRGTNTQYF.